Listed below are T cell receptor beta chains from one sample, sequenced in a study of OX40 agonist ivuxolimab in advanced cancers. The assay was immunoSEQ multiplex PCR, and TCRdb's table has in-frame clones only and misses some. The sample shows approximately 91,000 clones, around 87% of them seen only once. The specimen was CD4+ or CD8+ T cells sorted from blood, collected in a trial of the OX40 agonist ivuxolimab. Source of these receptors: an adult with an advanced solid tumor such as melanoma, head and neck, liver or kidney cancer. Each CDR3 is given with its conserved first and last residue. A D gene is named only where the DNA matches it firmly. A clone size is listed for some rows: how often the clone was seen (once, few, many), or a class if it is expanded.

size	V	D	J	DNA	CDR3
once	TRBV28	TRBD1	TRBJ2-2	TGTGCCAGCAGTTTATTGACAGGGGCGAACACCGGGGAGCTGTTTTTT	CASSLLTGANTGELFF
.	TRBV4-3	.	TRBJ2-5	TGCGCCAGCAGCCAAGAGGCAGGTCGGGAGACCCAGTACTTC	CASSQEAGRETQYF
.	TRBV6-5	.	TRBJ1-2	TGTGCCAGCAGAAGGGACCCCAACTATGGCTACACCTTC	CASRRDPNYGYTF
.	TRBV2	.	TRBJ2-3	TGTGCCAGCGGGGGACACCCTCAAACAGATACGCAGTATTTT	CASGGHPQTDTQYF
.	TRBV21-1	.	TRBJ1-1	TGTGCCAGCGAGCACCCCCCCCCGAACACTGAAGCTTTCTTT	CASEHPPPNTEAFF
.	TRBV28	.	TRBJ2-7	TGTGCCAGCAGAGGGACTGTATCCTACGAGCAGTACTTC	CASRGTVSYEQYF
.	TRBV27	.	TRBJ2-2	TGTGCCAGCAGTTTACGGGGTGCGAACAGCGGGGAGCTGTTTTTT	CASSLRGANSGELFF
.	TRBV7-2	.	TRBJ1-4	TGTGCCAGCAGCTTATATAGAAACCGGGGTCTATTCTTT	CASSLYRNRGLFF
.	TRBV27	.	TRBJ2-3	TGTGCCAGCAGTTCCACAGGGCCTGGCACGCAGTATTTT	CASSSTGPGTQYF
.	TRBV7-9	TRBD1	TRBJ2-7	TGTGCCAGCAGCCCGGACAGGGTCCACGAGCAGTACTTC	CASSPDRVHEQYF
.	TRBV5-1	TRBD2	TRBJ2-1	TGCGCCAGCAGCCCCGGCCGGCTAGCGGCTCACGATGAGCAGTTCTTC	CASSPGRLAAHDEQFF
.	TRBV28	.	TRBJ1-5	TGTGCCAGCAGTTTGAGCCAGTCACAGCCCCAGCATTTT	CASSLSQSQPQHF
.	TRBV5-1	.	TRBJ1-1	TGCGCCAGCAGCCGGGACACTGCGAACACTGAAGCTTTCTTT	CASSRDTANTEAFF
once	TRBV5-5	TRBD1	TRBJ1-4	TGTGCCAGCAGGGGACAGGCCCTTGCAACTAATGAAAAACTGTTTTTT	CASRGQALATNEKLFF
.	TRBV7-2	.	TRBJ2-3	TGTGCCAGCAGCTTAGCGCTGGGAGATGATACGCAGTATTTT	CASSLALGDDTQYF
.	TRBV6-5	.	TRBJ2-3	TGTGCCAGCAGCCCCCTTGTGAGGGGCACAGATACGCAGTATTTT	CASSPLVRGTDTQYF
.	TRBV12-5	.	TRBJ1-2	TGTGCTAGTGGCCCAGGTCCGGCCTATGGCTACACCTTC	CASGPGPAYGYTF
.	TRBV27	TRBD2	TRBJ2-7	TGTGCCAGCAGTTTGACGGCGGGACTACCATCCTACGAGCAGTACTTC	CASSLTAGLPSYEQYF
.	TRBV30	.	TRBJ1-1	TGTGCCTGGAGGGGTGGGGGGCACACTGAAGCTTTCTTT	CAWRGGGHTEAFF
.	TRBV5-8	.	TRBJ2-4	TGTGCCAGCAGCTTGGGCCAGGGTACGGACATTCAGTACTTC	CASSLGQGTDIQYF
.	TRBV6-1	TRBD2	TRBJ2-1	TGTGCCAGCAGTGAAATGGCGGGAGGGGAGCAGTTCTTC	CASSEMAGGEQFF
few	TRBV30	TRBD1	TRBJ1-2	TGTGCCGGGACAGGGGGCCGGGGTGGCTACACCTTC	CAGTGGRGGYTF
few	TRBV30	.	TRBJ1-6	TGTGCCTGGAGTCACCGGGCCCAAAGGTCACCCCTCCACTTT	CAWSHRAQRSPLHF